The rows below give T cell receptor beta chains drawn from one sample of a study of T cell responses to AZD1222 COVID-19 vaccine. Assay: immunoSEQ multiplex PCR; the TCRdb copy retains only in-frame clones and omits some. The sample shows roughly 140,000 clones, approximately 93% of them seen only once. Material: peripheral blood, obtained after recovery from COVID-19. The receptors here all came from an adult who had recovered from COVID-19. Both conserved end residues are part of each CDR3. A D gene is named only where the DNA matches it firmly. Only part of the rows carry a size: once, few, many, or a class if the clone is expanded.

d_gene,v_gene,j_gene,abundance,CDR3nt,CDR3aa
-,TRBV2,TRBJ2-2,-,TGTGCCAGCAGAAGGGTAGCGGACACCGGGGAGCTGTTTTTT,CASRRVADTGELFF
TRBD2,TRBV5-3,TRBJ2-1,-,TGTGCCAGAAGCTCGAGCGATCAGGGTCACCGAAGCGGGATCTCCTACAATGAGCAGTTCTTC,CARSSSDQGHRSGISYNEQFF
-,TRBV2,TRBJ1-1,-,TGTGCCAGCACAGGGACTTCTTACACTGAAGCTTTCTTT,CASTGTSYTEAFF
TRBD2,TRBV9,TRBJ2-5,-,TGTGCCAGCAGCGCCGGGACTAGCGGGAGATTGGGAGAGACCCAGTACTTC,CASSAGTSGRLGETQYF
TRBD2,TRBV7-8,TRBJ2-1,-,TGTGCCAGCAGCTCCTGGACTAGATTCCATGAGCAGTTCTTC,CASSSWTRFHEQFF
TRBD1,TRBV7-3,TRBJ2-1,-,TGTGCCAGCAGCTTAGTGTCCGGACAGGGGAAGCAGTTCTTC,CASSLVSGQGKQFF
-,TRBV6-5,TRBJ1-5,-,TGTGCCAGCAGCCCCCCCCGCGGGGCAAAACAGCCCCAGCATTTT,CASSPPRGAKQPQHF
TRBD2,TRBV6-5,TRBJ2-1,-,TGTGCCAGCAGTTACTCGACTAGCGGGATTGAGCAGTTCTTC,CASSYSTSGIEQFF
-,TRBV2,TRBJ1-4,-,TGTGCCAGCAGCTCCCGGAGGGGAACAGAAAAACTGTTTTTT,CASSSRRGTEKLFF
-,TRBV6-1,TRBJ1-2,-,TGTGCCAGCAGTGAACGGTTGACAGACTATGGCTACACCTTC,CASSERLTDYGYTF
TRBD1,TRBV28,TRBJ1-6,-,TGTGCCACGCTGACAGGGGGCGCAAATTCACCCCTCCACTTT,CATLTGGANSPLHF
-,TRBV14,TRBJ2-5,-,TGTGCCAGCAGCCAAGAATCGGCGGTTCAAGAGACCCAGTACTTC,CASSQESAVQETQYF
-,TRBV11-2,TRBJ1-2,-,TGTGCCAGCAGCTTACAACCCCTCATATCGACGGGGTATGGCTACACCTTC,CASSLQPLISTGYGYTF
-,TRBV19,TRBJ1-5,-,TGTGCCAGTAGTATTTCGTGGACTGGGCGAAGCAATCAGCCCCAGCATTTT,CASSISWTGRSNQPQHF
-,TRBV2,TRBJ2-3,-,TGTGCCAGCAGTGATGAGGTCTCCACAGATACGCAGTATTTT,CASSDEVSTDTQYF
-,TRBV19,TRBJ1-5,-,TGTGCCAGTAGCGGACCTTCCCTGAGATACAATCAGCCCCAGCATTTT,CASSGPSLRYNQPQHF
-,TRBV24-1,TRBJ1-5,-,TGTGCCACCAGTATCCTGAGGTTTACAGGGATGGAGCCCCAGCATTTT,CATSILRFTGMEPQHF
-,TRBV9,TRBJ2-7,-,TGTGCCAGCAGCACAAGGACCGGTTACGAGCAGTACTTC,CASSTRTGYEQYF
-,TRBV6-5,TRBJ2-7,once,TGTGCCAGCAGTTACTCGACCCCCGGCGGGCCCTACGAGCAGTACTTC,CASSYSTPGGPYEQYF
TRBD2,TRBV28,TRBJ2-7,-,TGTGCCAGCAGTTCCCCCTTTGCGGGGAGGGCCGTGTACGAGCAGTACTTC,CASSSPFAGRAVYEQYF
-,TRBV10-3,TRBJ2-5,-,TGTGCCATCAGTGGAAAGGGAGTAAAAGAGACCCAGTACTTC,CAISGKGVKETQYF
-,TRBV28,TRBJ2-1,-,TGTGCCAGCAGTAACGTCAATCAACTCTACAATGAGCAGTTCTTC,CASSNVNQLYNEQFF
TRBD2,TRBV25-1,TRBJ2-1,-,TGTGCCAGCAGTGAATCTGCGGGAGTCTCTGGTGAGCAGTTCTTC,CASSESAGVSGEQFF
TRBD2,TRBV27,TRBJ2-7,-,TGTGCCAGCAGTTCGACTAGCGGGAGGGTCACCTACGAGCAGTACTTC,CASSSTSGRVTYEQYF
-,TRBV6-5,TRBJ1-6,-,TGTGCCAGCAGTTCCAGGGCCTCAGGTTCACCCCTCCACTTT,CASSSRASGSPLHF
TRBD1,TRBV2,TRBJ1-1,-,TGTGCCAGCAGTGCGGGACCCCGGGACAGAGAAGCTTTCTTT,CASSAGPRDREAFF
-,TRBV10-1,TRBJ2-1,-,TGCGCCAGCAGTGAATTGGGTCGGGGTGAGCAGTTCTTC,CASSELGRGEQFF
-,TRBV12-1,TRBJ2-1,-,TGTGCCAGCAGCCCGAACCGACTAGCAGAAGGAGACAATGAGCAGTTCTTC,CASSPNRLAEGDNEQFF
-,TRBV2,TRBJ2-7,-,TGTGCCAGCAGAGTAGGGGGTCGCTACGAGCAGTACTTC,CASRVGGRYEQYF
-,TRBV6-4,TRBJ1-5,-,TGTGCCAGCAGTGACCGCAGGGTCCTTTGGCCCCAGCATTTT,CASSDRRVLWPQHF
TRBD1,TRBV7-9,TRBJ2-3,-,TGTGCCAGCAGCTTAACGGGACAGGGCACAGATACGCAGTATTTT,CASSLTGQGTDTQYF
TRBD1,TRBV11-3,TRBJ2-7,-,TGTGCCAGCAGCGCAGGGGGTCCGGGGGAGCAGTACTTC,CASSAGGPGEQYF
-,TRBV9,TRBJ1-2,-,TGTGCCAGCAGCGTAATGTCGGACTATGGCTACACCTTC,CASSVMSDYGYTF
-,TRBV9,TRBJ2-7,-,TGTGCCAGCAGCGTAGGTGGGGCCGCTGGTTCCTACGAGCAGTACTTC,CASSVGGAAGSYEQYF
-,TRBV5-8,TRBJ2-5,-,TGTGCCAGCAGCTTGTATCTTAGAAAAGAGACCCAGTACTTC,CASSLYLRKETQYF
TRBD2,TRBV5-8,TRBJ2-6,-,TGTGCCAGCAGCTTTGGGAAAACTAGCGGTGGGGCCAACGTCCTGACTTTC,CASSFGKTSGGANVLTF
-,TRBV7-2,TRBJ1-1,-,TGTGCCAGCAGCCCCGGGGGAAACACTGAAGCTTTCTTT,CASSPGGNTEAFF
TRBD2,TRBV6-1,TRBJ2-5,-,TGTGCCAGCAGTGGTACCTTAGCGGGAGGAGGGGGGACCCAGTACTTC,CASSGTLAGGGGTQYF
TRBD1,TRBV7-2,TRBJ2-4,-,TGTGCCAGCAGCCAAACAGGGGGCGGCAAAAACATTCAGTACTTC,CASSQTGGGKNIQYF
-,TRBV30,TRBJ1-2,-,TGTGCCTGGAGTTCTTCCGTGGGAGGCTACACCTTC,CAWSSSVGGYTF
-,TRBV3-1/TRBV3-2,TRBJ2-3,-,TGTGCCAGCAGCCAAGAACGCACAGATACGCAGTATTTT,CASSQERTDTQYF